This TCR beta chain was found in a study of T cell repertoires in cytomegalovirus infection. This clonotype was recorded at least ten times. As yet, its antigen is unknown. In germline, CDR1 is SGHTA, CDR2 FQGNSA. Trimming at V came to 5 bases and at J to 2 bases, leaving 6 bases not matched to a gene. This CDR3 comprises 15 residues. TCRdb re-derived calls from the reads in MiXCR, one entry per CDR3 protein. The sample has approximately 290,000 distinct CDR3 sequences; over 20% are singletons. Study-level results: Cumulative public TCR beta family frequency identified CMV carriers with the relevant HLA.

This chain links TRBV7-2 with TRBJ2-1, with 7 bases matching TRBD2. Sequenced sample: PBMCs. This clonotype was sampled from a human donor in good health (CMV status not recorded). Some clones in this sample may be carry-over from other donors' samples. This chain's CDR3 is CASSLPAGPYNEQFF. CDR3 in DNA: TGTGCCAGCAGCCTCCCAGCGGGACCCTACAATGAGCAGTTCTTC.